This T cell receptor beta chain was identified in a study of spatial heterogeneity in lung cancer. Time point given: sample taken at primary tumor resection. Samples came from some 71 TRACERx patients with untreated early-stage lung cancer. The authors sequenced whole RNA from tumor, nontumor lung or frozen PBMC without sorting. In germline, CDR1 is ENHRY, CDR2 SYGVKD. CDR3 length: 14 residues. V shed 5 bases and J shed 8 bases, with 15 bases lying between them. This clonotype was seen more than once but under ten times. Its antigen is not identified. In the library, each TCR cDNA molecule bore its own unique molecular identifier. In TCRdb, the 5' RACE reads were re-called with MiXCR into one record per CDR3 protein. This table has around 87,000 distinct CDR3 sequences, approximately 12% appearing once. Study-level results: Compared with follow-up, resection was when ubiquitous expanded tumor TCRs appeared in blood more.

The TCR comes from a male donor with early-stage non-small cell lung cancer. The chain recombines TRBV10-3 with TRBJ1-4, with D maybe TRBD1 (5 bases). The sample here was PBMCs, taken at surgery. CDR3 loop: CAISPRELGEKLFF. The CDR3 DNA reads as TGTGCCATCAGTCCCAGGGAGTTAGGGGAAAAACTGTTTTTT.